The source of this T cell receptor (beta chain) is a study of T cells in Graves' hyperthyroidism and ophthalmopathy. Study results and limitations: Ophthalmopathy got predicted by the model a median around six months before its onset.

The TCR beta CDR3 regions underwent amplification using RNA transcripts as the source. When the TCR CDR3 underwent first-round RT-PCR, the HTBI primer set was used. TCRdb reprocessed the multiplex PCR reads via MiXCR and lists one record per CDR3 protein. The sample contains approximately 600,000 distinct CDR3 sequences, less than 25% of which appear only once. Ten or more counts support this clonotype. The antigen is not known. V gave up 1 base and J gave up 11 bases; unmatched junction bases: 8. The CDR3 covers 15 residues. Germline-derived CDR1 and CDR2 are DFQATT and SNEGSKA (reference sequence). Each person with ophthalmopathy scored at least 3 on the Clinical Activity Score, reached NOSPECS grade 4 or higher, and had been ill under 3 months.

The chain couples TRBV20-1 to TRBJ2-4; TRBD2 agrees at 13 bases. The TCR sequence derives from a man aged 25-45 years with Graves' ophthalmopathy. Sequenced input: blood. The CDR3 loop reads CSARGKGLAGLVQYF. In DNA, the CDR3 is TGCAGTGCTAGAGGAAAGGGACTAGCGGGATTGGTTCAGTACTTC.